The 15 T cell receptor beta chains presented below share a single source sample, sequenced in a study of T cell repertoires in cytomegalovirus infection. These receptors have no identified antigens. A single record per CDR3 protein comes from TCRdb applying MiXCR to the reads. Of roughly 990,000 distinct CDR3 sequences listed, approximately 33% are singletons. The sample here was cultured CD8+ T cells from PBMCs, taken from culture after CMV antigen stimulation. The receptors were sampled from a human donor in good health (CMV status not recorded). Some clones in this sample may be carry-over from other donors' samples.

The rearrangement joins TRBV7-9 to TRBJ1-4; 7 bases align to TRBD1. Germline CDR1 reads SEHNR; CDR2 reads FQNEAQ (reference sequence). The CDR3 has 12 residues. V lost 5 bases, J lost 14 bases, and 8 bases stayed unmatched. CDR3: CASSPGQLLLFF. DNA for the CDR3: TGTGCCAGCAGCCCGGGACAGCTGTTGCTGTTTTTT. The whole variable domain, remainder taken from reference TRBV7-9 and TRBJ1-4, is DTGVSQNPRHKITKRGQNVTFRCDPISEHNRLYWYRQTLGQGPEFLTYFQNEAQLEKSRLLSDRFSAERPKGSFSTLEIQRTEQGDSAMYLCASSPGQLLLFFGSGTQLSVL.

Only a few counts were recorded for this clonotype. The chain uses TRBV7-9 and TRBJ1-1, with D tentatively TRBD1 (6 bases). V was shortened by 5 bases and J by 5 bases, with 18 bases between the two germline ends. Germline lookup yields CDR1 SEHNR and CDR2 FQNEAQ (reference sequence). The CDR3 totals 15 residues. The CDR3 DNA reads TGTGCCAGCAGCGTAGTGGGGGGGCGCGGTACTGAAGCTTTCTTT. Translated, it gives CASSVVGGRGTEAFF. Using reference TRBV7-9 and TRBJ1-1 for the parts outside the CDR3, the full variable domain is DTGVSQNPRHKITKRGQNVTFRCDPISEHNRLYWYRQTLGQGPEFLTYFQNEAQLEKSRLLSDRFSAERPKGSFSTLEIQRTEQGDSAMYLCASSVVGGRGTEAFFGQGTRLTVV.

This clonotype was counted many times. The rearrangement joins TRBV6-5 to TRBJ2-3, with 11 bases lining up with TRBD2. Per the germline V gene, CDR1 is MNHEY and CDR2 is SVGAGI. The junction had 2 bases not matched to a gene; V was cut back by 4 bases and J by 2 bases. This CDR3 is 15 amino acids long. The CDR3 loop reads CASSLAGGYTDTQYF. CDR3 sequence (DNA): TGTGCCAGCAGTTTAGCGGGGGGGTACACAGATACGCAGTATTTT.

This clonotype was recorded at least ten times. The chain recombines TRBV7-2 with TRBJ2-7, with 9 bases matching TRBD2. CDR3 length: 18 amino acids. V dropped 4 bases and J dropped 0; count of bases not matched to a gene: 13. CDR1 and CDR2 from the germline V gene are SGHTA and FQGNSA. The CDR3 reads CASSSPIGRRGGSYEQYF. CDR3 nucleotide sequence: TGTGCCAGCAGCTCACCCATCGGGAGGCGGGGGGGCTCCTACGAGCAGTACTTC.

The chain combines TRBV20-1 with TRBJ2-1, with D tentatively TRBD1 (5 bases). In germline, CDR1 is DFQATT, CDR2 SNEGSKA (reference sequence). Between the trimmed V and J ends, which lost 1 base and 6 bases, there was a span of 7 bases. This CDR3 region has 12 residues. The CDR3 DNA reads as TGCAGTGCTAGAGTTGACAGCAATGAGCAGTTCTTC. This translates into CSARVDSNEQFF.

This clonotype was detected a few times. The V and J genes are TRBV6-5 and TRBJ2-2; 7 bases are a match to TRBD1. Germline V gene data show CDR1 as MNHEY and CDR2 as SVGAGI. Trimming removed 7 bases from V and 3 bases from J; junction bases left unmatched: 8. The CDR3 sequence is 15 residues long. The DNA of the CDR3 is TGTGCCAGCACTCTCGGGACAGTACACACCGGGGAGCTGTTTTTT. Amino acids: CASTLGTVHTGELFF.

The rearrangement joins TRBV12-3 or TRBV12-4 to TRBJ2-7; tentative D call: TRBD1 (6 bases). This CDR3 is built from 13 residues. Trimming removed 3 bases at V and 6 bases at J, with 12 bases between. CDR3 DNA: TGTGCCAGCAGTTTTAGGGACACTCTCGAGCAGTACTTC. Amino acids: CASSFRDTLEQYF.

This clonotype was counted between two and nine times. This chain joins TRBV2 and TRBJ2-7, with D possibly being TRBD1 or TRBD2 (5 bases each). Germline loops: CDR1 SNHLY, CDR2 FYNNEI. The CDR3 is made up of 12 amino acids. V shed 0 bases and J shed 9 bases, with 9 bases lying between them. The CDR3 region is CASSEAERGQYV. The CDR3 DNA sequence: TGTGCCAGCAGTGAAGCTGAGAGGGGGCAGTACGTC.

This clonotype was detected many times. The rearrangement uses TRBV12-5 and TRBJ1-4; 8 bases agree with TRBD1. The V gene end was trimmed by 3 bases and the J gene end by 5 bases; junction bases not matched to a gene: 17. Per the germline V gene, CDR1 is LGHNT and CDR2 is FRNRAP. The CDR3 has 19 residues. The CDR3 spells CASGFTFQGAMEGNEKLFF. The DNA of the CDR3 is TGTGCTAGTGGTTTTACCTTCCAGGGGGCGATGGAAGGAAATGAAAAACTGTTTTTT.

Many counts were recorded for this clonotype. The rearrangement links TRBV7-8 to TRBJ2-1, with D uncertain. Germline V CDR1 and CDR2: SGHVS, FQNEAQ. CDR3 length equals 15 residues. The germline V and J ends were trimmed by 4 bases and 0 bases, with 10 bases remaining between them. CDR3: CASSYRSNSYNEQFF. The CDR3 coding sequence is TGTGCCAGCAGCTACCGATCTAACTCCTACAATGAGCAGTTCTTC.

The V and J genes are TRBV9 and TRBJ2-1; possible D gene TRBD1, 6 bases. This CDR3 has 16 residues. Germline V gives CDR1 SGDLS, CDR2 YYNGEE. The V end was cut by 4 bases, the J end by 0 bases, with 14 bases between. The CDR3 coding sequence is TGTGCCAGCAGCATCAGCCGGACAGACTCCTACAATGAGCAGTTCTTC. Its protein product is CASSISRTDSYNEQFF.

Points on this clonotype: Relative to the germline gene, one junction end is altered; a read error may explain this. This chain joins TRBV27 and TRBJ1-5, with D possibly TRBD1 on 6 matching bases. From germline, CDR1 is MNHEY and CDR2 SMNVEV (reference sequence). The CDR3 contains 14 residues. The CDR3 loop is CAGSSGTPNQPQHF. The CDR3 DNA sequence: TGTGCCGGCAGCTCCGGGACACCGAATCAGCCCCAGCATTTT.

This chain links TRBV6-2 or TRBV6-3 with TRBJ1-2; D may be TRBD1 (5 bases). This CDR3 spans 14 amino acids. Germline V gene data show CDR1 as MNHEY and CDR2 as SVGEGT. The V end lost 2 bases, the J end lost 6 bases, and 13 bases lay between the germline ends. The DNA of the CDR3 is TGTGCCAGCAGTTACCCATCCGGAGGGGATGGCTACACCTTC. It codes for CASSYPSGGDGYTF.

This chain connects TRBV14 to TRBJ2-7, with D possibly matching TRBD1 (5 bases). The V and J ends lost 0 bases and 3 bases respectively, with 15 bases between them. The CDR3 runs 16 residues. Germline CDR1 and CDR2: SGHDN and FVKESK. CDR3 sequence: CASSQDPETEDYEQYF. In DNA form, the CDR3 reads TGTGCCAGCAGCCAAGATCCGGAGACAGAGGACTACGAGCAGTACTTC.

J is TRBJ2-7 and V is TRBV10-2; TRBD2 matches 7 bases. Per germline, CDR1 WSHSY and CDR2 SAAADI. This CDR3 has 13 residues. V dropped 2 bases and J dropped 7; count of bases not matched to a gene: 5. The CDR3 spells CASSEVGEGEQYF. CDR3 sequence (DNA): TGCGCCAGCAGTGAGGTGGGGGAGGGGGAGCAGTACTTC.